Listed below are T cell receptor beta chains from one sample, sequenced in a study of cytomegalovirus exposure and HLA in healthy donors. Some clones are missing from TCRdb's copy, which holds only in-frame ones; the method was immunoSEQ multiplex PCR. The data show hundreds of thousands of clones, approximately 82% seen once. Sequencing was carried out using PBMCs. The receptors were gathered from a middle-aged woman in good health and CMV-seronegative. The conserved cysteine and the conserved F or W are not part of the CDR3 here. D genes are given only for firm matches.

D gene: -; V gene: TRBV9; CDR3 protein: ASSITVGLAGTDTQY
D gene: TRBD2; V gene: TRBV9; CDR3 protein: ASSVGAGDSTDTQY
D gene: -; V gene: TRBV6-5; CDR3 protein: APPTSKF
D gene: -; V gene: TRBV29-1; CDR3 protein: SVSPGLVLYNEQF
D gene: TRBD1; V gene: TRBV2; CDR3 protein: ASSQDRTDQPQH
D gene: TRBD1; V gene: TRBV7-8; CDR3 protein: ASSRTGGSYNEQF
D gene: TRBD1; V gene: TRBV30; CDR3 protein: AWSSGGYEQY
D gene: -; V gene: TRBV7-9; CDR3 protein: ASSLMVGQTNYGYT
D gene: -; V gene: TRBV5-1; CDR3 protein: ASSLAAAAGEKLF
D gene: TRBD1; V gene: TRBV5-6; CDR3 protein: ASSLTGVEAF
D gene: -; V gene: TRBV19; CDR3 protein: NREMNTEAF
D gene: TRBD1; V gene: TRBV10-1; CDR3 protein: ASSDPADRGTTDTQY
D gene: -; V gene: TRBV6-6; CDR3 protein: ASSYSSLAF
D gene: -; V gene: TRBV11-2; CDR3 protein: ASSLDTLSRGEQF
D gene: -; V gene: TRBV18; CDR3 protein: ASSPFLVSVDSDNYGYT
D gene: -; V gene: TRBV27; CDR3 protein: ASSSGLPTGSAFYEQY
D gene: -; V gene: TRBV5-6; CDR3 protein: ASSLSSSNQPQH
D gene: -; V gene: TRBV5-4; CDR3 protein: ASSSWGGNTEAF
D gene: -; V gene: TRBV5-1; CDR3 protein: ATKRGGTYEQY
D gene: -; V gene: TRBV11-1; CDR3 protein: ASTVGGRDTGELF
D gene: -; V gene: TRBV29-1; CDR3 protein: SATKQGETQY